These 32 T cell receptor beta chains originate from one sample sequenced in a study of blood T cell repertoires in COVID-19. Produced via immunoSEQ multiplex PCR; TCRdb's table is partial and in-frame only. This table has 100,000 to 150,000 clones, around 80% appearing once. Material: peripheral blood. These receptors came from a man between 45 and 60 years old with acute or convalescent COVID-19.

J is TRBJ2-7 and V is TRBV29-1, with D possibly being TRBD2 (6 bases). Per the germline V gene, CDR1 is SQVTM and CDR2 is ANQGSEA. This CDR3 spans 14 amino acids. Trimming stripped 4 bases from V and 0 bases from J, with 13 bases between. The CDR3 sequence: CSVVMAGISYEQYF. The CDR3, as DNA: TGCAGCGTTGTTATGGCGGGGATCTCCTACGAGCAGTACTTC.

This clone has just one count. The gene calls are TRBV6-5 and TRBJ2-3, with D perhaps TRBD2 (6 bases). This CDR3 region has 14 residues. Per the germline V gene, CDR1 is MNHEY and CDR2 is SVGAGI. V dropped 0 bases and J dropped 5 bases, with 9 bases sitting between them. The DNA of the CDR3 is TGTGCCAGCAGTTACTCGAGTAGCGGAGATACGCAGTATTTT. Translated: CASSYSSSGDTQYF.

V and J are TRBV5-5 and TRBJ1-1; D unclear. The V end was cut by 9 bases, the J end by 0 bases, with 18 bases between. Germline CDR1 SGHKS, CDR2 YYEKEE (reference sequence). The CDR3 runs to 15 residues. The DNA of the CDR3 is TGTGCCACCGCTATTTCACAGTTCATGAACACTGAAGCTTTCTTT. Translating it yields CATAISQFMNTEAFF. The full variable domain, with the rest looked up from reference TRBV5-5 and TRBJ1-1, is DAGVTQSPTHLIKTRGQQVTLRCSPISGHKSVSWYQQVLGQGPQFIFQYYEKEERGRGNFPDRFSARQFPNYSSELNVNALLLGDSALYLCATAISQFMNTEAFFGQGTRLTVV.

Comment on this clone: Its ends do not fully match the called genes, so a read error is possible. J is TRBJ2-5 and V is TRBV2; 10 nucleotides agree with TRBD2. The germline CDR1 and CDR2 sequences are SNHLY and FYNNEI. CDR3 length: 19 residues. The CDR3 sequence: CARSAGRGSGRARGETQYF. The CDR3 bases are TGTGCCCGCAGTGCGGGGCGCGGAAGCGGGAGGGCCCGGGGGGAGACCCAGTACTTC.

This clone was observed a handful of times. The gene calls are TRBV28 and TRBJ2-5, with D hard to call. Looked up from germline, CDR1 is MDHEN and CDR2 is SYDVKM. Trimming shortened V by 3 bases and J by 3 bases, and 8 bases separated the two germline ends. The CDR3 is made up of 13 amino acids. Here the CDR3 reads CASSFTDKETQYF. CDR3 DNA: TGTGCCAGCAGTTTCACAGATAAAGAGACCCAGTACTTC.

As regards this clone: A read error may account for a junction end that differs from germline. The chain is built from TRBV11-3 and TRBJ2-5, with D tentatively TRBD1 (6 bases). Germline CDR1 SGHNT, CDR2 YENEEA. The CDR3 length is 14 residues. The CDR3 loop is CASSFTGPQETQYF. The CDR3 bases are TGTGCGAGCAGCTTCACAGGGCCGCAAGAGACCCAGTACTTC.

V gene TRBV27 combines with J gene TRBJ2-5; 16 bases line up with TRBD2. This CDR3 is built from 21 residues. J gave up 4 bases and V 6 bases, and 20 bases lay outside the gene matches. Germline CDR1 MNHEY, CDR2 SMNVEV (reference sequence). Written as DNA, the CDR3 is TGTGCCAGCAGCCTCGACACACCGGGGACTAGCGGGAGGGGGGTTGGAGAGACCCAGTACTTC. The encoded protein is CASSLDTPGTSGRGVGETQYF.

A few counts support this clone. This sequence joins TRBV28 and TRBJ1-6, with TRBD1 identical over 11 bases. CDR1 is MDHEN, CDR2 SYDVKM, per germline. The CDR3 extends over 16 amino acids. Germline trimming cut 1 base from V and 11 bases from J; bases unmatched to any gene: 7. The CDR3 protein is CASSLLGQGVGTPLHF. The CDR3 bases are TGTGCCAGCAGTTTATTGGGACAGGGGGTCGGGACACCCCTCCACTTT.

V usage is TRBV19 and J usage is TRBJ2-4, with D tentatively TRBD1 (6 bases). Germline V lookup: CDR1 LNHDA, CDR2 SQIVND (reference sequence). V was cut by 4 bases and J by 6 bases, with 10 bases left in between. The CDR3 spans 13 residues. As DNA, the CDR3 is TGTGCCAGTAGTAATGGGGGCACAAACATTCAGTACTTC. This translates into CASSNGGTNIQYF.

CDR3 nucleotide sequence: TGTGCCAGTAGGGGACACATCGACGGCAATGAGCAGTTCTTC. It specifies CASRGHIDGNEQFF. J is TRBJ2-1 and V is TRBV19; a possible D gene is TRBD1 (6 bases). The V gene lost 6 bases and the J gene lost 6 bases, with 15 bases spanning the gap. The CDR3 totals 14 residues. Germline V gives CDR1 LNHDA, CDR2 SQIVND (reference sequence). Variable domain in full (rest from reference TRBV19 and TRBJ2-1): DGGITQSPKYLFRKEGQNVTLSCEQNLNHDAMYWYRQDPGQGLRLIYYSQIVNDFQKGDIAEGYSVSREKKESFPLTVTSAQKNPTAFYLCASRGHIDGNEQFFGPGTRLTVL.

This clone was detected a few times. The rearrangement uses TRBV5-1 and TRBJ1-4; 8 bases fit TRBD1. V was pared by 0 bases and J by 2 bases, with 15 bases of the junction left unmatched. Germline CDR1 and CDR2: SGHRS and YFSETQ. The CDR3 totals 20 residues. The CDR3 bases are TGCGCCAGCAGCTTGGCCAGGATTGCCAGGGGGCGGTTTACTAATGAAAAACTGTTTTTT. Translated: CASSLARIARGRFTNEKLFF.

CDR3: CASSLSAGMDNEQFF. The CDR3 region has the DNA TGTGCCAGCAGCTTGTCTGCAGGGATGGACAATGAGCAGTTCTTC. V gene TRBV5-6 combines with J gene TRBJ2-1, with D maybe TRBD1 (5 bases). Germline CDR1 is SGHDT and CDR2 is YYEEEE. The CDR3 covers 15 residues. Trimming took off 1 base at V and 5 bases at J, with 13 bases between the two ends.

The chain joins TRBV27 to TRBJ2-5, with 9 bases fitting TRBD1. The CDR3 consists of 15 residues. V trimming: 0 bases; J trimming: 4 bases; junction bases outside the gene matches: 3. CDR1 is MNHEY, CDR2 SMNVEV, per germline (reference sequence). CDR3 amino acids: CASSLSTGGGETQYF. The CDR3 DNA is TGTGCCAGCAGTTTATCGACAGGGGGGGGAGAGACCCAGTACTTC.

The gene calls are TRBV9 and TRBJ2-2; D might be TRBD1 (6 bases). In germline, CDR1 is SGDLS, CDR2 YYNGEE. The CDR3 covers 15 residues. Trimming took off 5 bases at V and 1 base at J, with 12 bases between the two ends. In nucleotides, the CDR3 is TGTGCCAGCAGTGAGACAGGCCTGAACACCGGGGAGCTGTTTTTT. The encoded protein is CASSETGLNTGELFF. The whole variable domain, filled in from reference TRBV9 and TRBJ2-2, reads DSGVTQTPKHLITATGQRVTLRCSPRSGDLSVYWYQQSLDQGLQFLIQYYNGEERAKGNILERFSAQQFPDLHSELNLSSLELGDSALYFCASSETGLNTGELFFGEGSRLTVL.

This clone was recorded a few times. CDR3 sequence: CASSTGEDTEAFF. The CDR3 nucleotides are TGTGCCAGCTCTACAGGGGAGGACACTGAAGCTTTCTTT. The gene calls are TRBV18 and TRBJ1-1, with 7 positions matching TRBD1. V was clipped by 6 bases and J by 3 bases; unmatched bases: 4. Germline V CDR1 and CDR2: KGHSH, LQKENI. The CDR3 covers 13 residues.

The V call is TRBV11-2, the J call TRBJ2-2, with 8 bases lining up with TRBD2. CDR3 length: 15 amino acids. Looked up from germline, CDR1 is SGHAT and CDR2 is FQNNGV. V shed 1 base, J shed 6 bases, and the junction held 4 bases outside the gene matches. The CDR3 protein is CASSLGGGFAGELFF. Here the CDR3 DNA reads TGTGCCAGCAGCTTAGGCGGGGGGTTTGCCGGGGAGCTGTTTTTT.

The chain has TRBV27 and TRBJ2-2; the D gene is possibly TRBD2 (7 bases). Trimming stripped 4 bases from V and 1 base from J, with 19 bases between. This CDR3 has 18 amino acids. In germline, CDR1 is MNHEY, CDR2 SMNVEV (reference sequence). The CDR3 DNA reads TGTGCCAGCAGTTGGCCTTGGGGGGGCAAAGGGAACACCGGGGAGCTGTTTTTT. Translating gives CASSWPWGGKGNTGELFF.

The chain carries TRBV3-1 (or the pseudogene TRBV3-2) and TRBJ1-5; D is unclear. The CDR3 sequence is 15 residues long. V lost 4 bases and J 2 bases, leaving 12 bases between the germline ends. Germline V gene lookup returns CDR1 LGHDT and CDR2 YNNKEL (reference sequence). The DNA for the CDR3 is TGTGCCAGCAGCCCGCGAAGCGCGGGCAATCAGCCCCAGCATTTT. This encodes CASSPRSAGNQPQHF.

The V gene is TRBV27, the J gene TRBJ2-7; TRBD2 aligns across 7 bases. V was pared by 0 bases and J by 2 bases, with 4 bases of the junction left unmatched. Germline CDR1 reads MNHEY; CDR2 reads SMNVEV (reference sequence). The CDR3 loop spans 15 amino acids. The CDR3 here is CASSLSWEGPYEQYF. CDR3 nucleotide sequence: TGTGCCAGCAGTTTATCGTGGGAGGGCCCCTACGAGCAGTACTTC.

This sequence joins TRBV7-9 and TRBJ2-2; a weak D match, TRBD2 (6 bases). This CDR3 contains 16 residues. The germline V gene has CDR1 SEHNR and CDR2 FQNEAQ (reference sequence). V shed 7 bases and J shed 5 bases, with 20 bases lying between them. Written as DNA, the CDR3 is TGTGCCAGCAAAAAATCCGGCGGGATTGGGACCGGGGAGCTGTTTTTT. As protein: CASKKSGGIGTGELFF. Together with reference TRBV7-9 and TRBJ2-2, the CDR3 gives the full variable domain: DTGVSQNPRHKITKRGQNVTFRCDPISEHNRLYWYRQTLGQGPEFLTYFQNEAQLEKSRLLSDRFSAERPKGSFSTLEIQRTEQGDSAMYLCASKKSGGIGTGELFFGEGSRLTVL.

The chain joins TRBV27 to TRBJ1-5, with D perhaps matching TRBD1 (6 bases). The CDR3 has 14 amino acids. Germline CDR1 MNHEY, CDR2 SMNVEV (reference sequence). The V end was cut by 4 bases, the J end by 0 bases, with 7 bases between. The CDR3 protein is CASSWTVSNQPQHF. The CDR3 coding sequence is TGTGCCAGCAGTTGGACAGTTAGCAATCAGCCCCAGCATTTT.

The CDR3 nucleotides read TGTGCCAGCACCGGACTAAACACCGGGGAGCTGTTTTTT. Its protein product is CASTGLNTGELFF. The V gene is TRBV2, the J gene TRBJ2-2, with D perhaps matching TRBD2 (6 bases). The CDR3 loop spans 13 amino acids. CDR1 and CDR2 from the germline V gene are SNHLY and FYNNEI. The V end was cut by 7 bases, the J end by 2 bases, with 8 bases between.

The gene calls are TRBV7-6 and TRBJ2-7; D is perhaps TRBD2 (5 bases). Per germline, CDR1 SGHVS and CDR2 FNYEAQ. This CDR3 region has 16 residues. V lost 5 bases, J lost 2 bases, and 19 bases lay in between. The CDR3 protein is CASSPSKWGRAYEQYF. The CDR3 nucleotides are TGTGCCAGCAGCCCTAGCAAGTGGGGTCGGGCCTACGAGCAGTACTTC.

The V gene is TRBV28, the J gene TRBJ1-1, with D hard to call. The CDR3 totals 13 residues. V gave up 11 bases and J gave up 4 bases, with 17 bases separating them. Germline V lookup: CDR1 MDHEN, CDR2 SYDVKM. This CDR3 is CAALSGSRTEAFF. In nucleotides, the CDR3 is TGTGCCGCCCTATCCGGGTCTCGCACTGAAGCTTTCTTT. Filled out from reference TRBV28 and TRBJ1-1, the complete variable domain reads DVKVTQSSRYLVKRTGEKVFLECVQDMDHENMFWYRQDPGLGLRLIYFSYDVKMKEKGDIPEGYSVSREKKERFSLILESASTNQTSMYLCAALSGSRTEAFFGQGTRLTVV.

The V call is TRBV6-1, the J call TRBJ1-2; the D gene is possibly TRBD1 (6 bases). The germline V gene has CDR1 MNHNS and CDR2 SASEGT. The CDR3 covers 16 residues. V was shortened by 3 bases and J by 2 bases, with 16 bases between the two germline ends. The CDR3 protein is CASSDRLDRPNYGYTF. The CDR3 nucleotides read TGTGCCAGCAGTGATCGCCTCGACAGGCCCAACTATGGCTACACCTTC.

The chain has TRBV6-5 and TRBJ2-7, with 7 bases fitting TRBD1. After removal of 2 bases from V and 5 bases from J, the junction contained 6 bases not matched to a gene. Germline values: CDR1 MNHEY, CDR2 SVGAGI. This CDR3 region has 14 residues. The CDR3 bases are TGTGCCAGCAGTTACGGTGAAGGGGGCCACGAGCAGTACTTC. It yields the protein CASSYGEGGHEQYF.

The chain has TRBV18 and TRBJ2-1; a weak D match, TRBD2 (6 bases). The V end lost 0 bases, the J end lost 9 bases, and 9 bases lay between the germline ends. Germline CDR1 is KGHSH and CDR2 is LQKENI. The CDR3 covers 13 residues. CDR3: CASSPPGRSEQFF. As DNA, the CDR3 is TGTGCCAGCTCACCACCAGGGAGGAGTGAGCAGTTCTTC.

The chain links TRBV5-1 to TRBJ2-1, with TRBD2 identical over 12 bases. CDR1 SGHRS and CDR2 YFSETQ come from the germline V gene. CDR3 length equals 14 residues. The V gene end was trimmed by 4 bases and the J gene end by 5 bases; junction bases not matched to a gene: 1. The DNA of the CDR3 is TGCGCCAGCAGCCCTAGCGGGAGGGACAATGAGCAGTTCTTC. Protein product: CASSPSGRDNEQFF.

Here the CDR3 reads CASKQGPQLTDTQYF. CDR3 bases: TGTGCCAGCAAACAGGGGCCCCAACTCACAGATACGCAGTATTTT. V gene TRBV6-5 combines with J gene TRBJ2-3; 7 bases match TRBD1. Germline loops: CDR1 MNHEY, CDR2 SVGAGI. V dropped 7 bases and J dropped 2; count of bases not matched to a gene: 9. The CDR3 sequence is 15 residues long.

The chain uses TRBV15 and TRBJ1-1; 9 nucleotides align to TRBD1. The V gene end was trimmed by 8 bases and the J gene end by 1 base; junction bases not matched to a gene: 11. From germline, CDR1 is LNHNV and CDR2 YYDKDF (reference sequence). The CDR3 runs 16 residues. The CDR3 DNA reads as TGTGCCACCGTTAATTACAGGGGGCACAGGAACACTGAAGCTTTCTTT. Protein product: CATVNYRGHRNTEAFF.

The gene calls are TRBV3-1 (or the pseudogene TRBV3-2) and TRBJ2-5, with D tentatively TRBD1 (6 bases). The CDR3 is 14 amino acids. V was cut by 1 base and J by 6 bases, with 12 bases left in between. From germline, CDR1 is LGHDT and CDR2 YNNKEL (reference sequence). The CDR3 protein is CASSQGQVRQTQYF. The DNA for the CDR3 is TGTGCCAGCAGCCAAGGACAGGTCCGGCAGACCCAGTACTTC.

The chain joins TRBV11-2 to TRBJ2-4, with a possible D match to TRBD2 (6 bases). CDR3 size: 15 residues. CDR1 is SGHAT, CDR2 FQNNGV, per germline. V lost 5 bases and J lost 9, with 20 bases in between. CDR3: CASSLETGTSGIQYF. The CDR3 nucleotides are TGTGCCAGCAGCCTTGAAACCGGGACTTCGGGCATTCAGTACTTC. Using reference TRBV11-2 and TRBJ2-4 for the parts outside the CDR3, the full variable domain is EAGVAQSPRYKIIEKRQSVAFWCNPISGHATLYWYQQILGQGPKLLIQFQNNGVVDDSQLPKDRFSAERLKGVDSTLKIQPAKLEDSAVYLCASSLETGTSGIQYFGAGTRLSVL.